Below are 20 T cell receptor beta chains sequenced from a single sample in a study of blood T cell repertoires in COVID-19. Data came from immunoSEQ multiplex PCR; TCRdb stores just in-frame clones and leaves some out. The sample lists about 170,000 clones; around 90% were seen once. The specimen was peripheral blood. These receptors were collected from a man aged 50 or older who had recovered from COVID-19.

The V call is TRBV18, the J call TRBJ2-7; maybe TRBD2 (6 bases). Trimming took off 4 bases at V and 3 bases at J, with 7 bases between the two ends. Germline CDR1 KGHSH, CDR2 LQKENI. The CDR3 is 12 amino acids. CDR3 protein: CASSRDFYEQYF. The CDR3 nucleotides read TGTGCCAGCTCACGGGACTTCTACGAGCAGTACTTC.

The chain recombines TRBV7-9 with TRBJ1-6, with 7 nucleotides matching TRBD1. Germline lookup yields CDR1 SEHNR and CDR2 FQNEAQ (reference sequence). The trim removed 6 bases at V and 7 bases at J, leaving 3 bases unmatched. This CDR3 spans 13 amino acids. The CDR3 DNA sequence: TGTGCCAGCAGGAGGGGGCAAAATTCACCCCTCCACTTT. Translated, it gives CASRRGQNSPLHF. Looking up the rest from reference TRBV7-9 and TRBJ1-6 gives the full variable domain: DTGVSQNPRHKITKRGQNVTFRCDPISEHNRLYWYRQTLGQGPEFLTYFQNEAQLEKSRLLSDRFSAERPKGSFSTLEIQRTEQGDSAMYLCASRRGQNSPLHFGNGTRLTVT.

Here the CDR3 reads CASSEGGTTYEQYF. CDR3 coding DNA: TGTGCCAGCAGCGAGGGGGGGACCACCTACGAGCAGTACTTC. The rearrangement uses TRBV6-5 and TRBJ2-7; the D gene is possibly TRBD2 (7 bases). The germline CDR1 and CDR2 sequences are MNHEY and SVGAGI. The CDR3 extends over 14 amino acids. Trimming pared 6 bases from V and 2 bases from J, leaving 14 bases between.

V and J are TRBV5-5 and TRBJ1-1, with a possible D match to TRBD1 (5 bases). Germline CDR1 reads SGHKS; CDR2 reads YYEKEE (reference sequence). Deletions cut 0 bases from V and 3 bases from J, with 12 bases between. CDR3 length: 15 residues. The CDR3 loop is CASSLVADSYTEAFF. The CDR3 nucleotides read TGTGCCAGCAGCTTGGTGGCAGACAGTTACACTGAAGCTTTCTTT.

CDR3 region: CASSFLPGTGVGEAFF. The CDR3 DNA follows: TGTGCCAGCAGCTTCCTTCCCGGGACAGGGGTCGGTGAAGCTTTCTTT. The chain recombines TRBV7-6 with TRBJ1-1, with 10 bases matching TRBD1. Per the germline V gene, CDR1 is SGHVS and CDR2 is FNYEAQ. CDR3 size: 16 residues. Trimming removed 3 bases from V and 7 bases from J; junction bases left unmatched: 11.

The J gene is TRBJ2-1, the V gene TRBV7-6; weak D call: TRBD1 (6 bases). Germline CDR1 is SGHVS and CDR2 is FNYEAQ. The CDR3 sequence is 15 residues long. V lost 0 bases to trimming and J lost 5 bases, with 11 bases between them. CDR3 bases: TGTGCCAGCAGCTTAGCCCAGGGGCGCAACAATGAGCAGTTCTTC. Protein product: CASSLAQGRNNEQFF. The whole variable domain, filled in from reference TRBV7-6 and TRBJ2-1, reads GAGVSQSPRYKVTKRGQDVALRCDPISGHVSLYWYRQALGQGPEFLTYFNYEAQQDKSGLPNDRFSAERPEGSISTLTIQRTEQRDSAMYRCASSLAQGRNNEQFFGPGTRLTVL.

V gene TRBV28 combines with J gene TRBJ1-3, with D perhaps TRBD1 (6 bases). CDR1 and CDR2 from the germline V gene are MDHEN and SYDVKM. The CDR3 is 15 amino acids. V lost 1 base to trimming and J lost 3 bases, with 10 bases between them. The CDR3 spells CASSLLKGHGNTIYF. CDR3 bases: TGTGCCAGCAGTTTATTAAAGGGACATGGAAACACCATATATTTT. Complete variable domain (other parts from reference TRBV28 and TRBJ1-3): DVKVTQSSRYLVKRTGEKVFLECVQDMDHENMFWYRQDPGLGLRLIYFSYDVKMKEKGDIPEGYSVSREKKERFSLILESASTNQTSMYLCASSLLKGHGNTIYFGEGSWLTVV.

V and J are TRBV28 and TRBJ1-2, with 9 bases that match TRBD1. CDR3 length: 15 amino acids. V shed 5 bases and J 4 bases; nucleotides not matched to a gene: 8. Germline values: CDR1 MDHEN, CDR2 SYDVKM. CDR3 DNA: TGTGCCAGCAGTGTGGGGACAGGGACCTTCTATGGCTACACCTTC. This gives the protein CASSVGTGTFYGYTF.

This clone was found once. This chain links TRBV19 with TRBJ2-1; TRBD2 aligns across 13 bases. The CDR3 is 16 residues long. Germline V CDR1 and CDR2: LNHDA, SQIVND (reference sequence). V lost 6 bases and J lost 1; bases outside the gene matches: 3. This chain's CDR3 is CASSGLAGASYNEQFF. In nucleotides, the CDR3 is TGTGCCAGTAGCGGACTAGCGGGAGCGTCCTACAATGAGCAGTTCTTC. Full variable domain (missing parts from reference TRBV19 and TRBJ2-1): DGGITQSPKYLFRKEGQNVTLSCEQNLNHDAMYWYRQDPGQGLRLIYYSQIVNDFQKGDIAEGYSVSREKKESFPLTVTSAQKNPTAFYLCASSGLAGASYNEQFFGPGTRLTVL.

The chain is built from TRBV5-1 and TRBJ2-3; the D gene could be TRBD1 or TRBD2 (5 bases each). The CDR3 totals 15 residues. The V gene's germline CDR1 is SGHRS and CDR2 YFSETQ. Deletions cut 4 bases from V and 2 bases from J, with 14 bases between. The CDR3 DNA follows: TGCGCCAGCAGCCTGGGGCTAGCCTACACAGATACGCAGTATTTT. Its translation is CASSLGLAYTDTQYF.

The rearrangement uses TRBV7-2 and TRBJ2-7, with D maybe TRBD1 (5 bases). Germline lookup yields CDR1 SGHTA and CDR2 FQGNSA. The CDR3 is 14 residues long. V lost 4 bases, J lost 7 bases, and 17 bases lay in between. For the CDR3, the DNA is TGTGCCAGCAGCTCCCTATTGCAGGGTCAAGAGCAGTACTTC. It translates to CASSSLLQGQEQYF.

The chain couples TRBV7-9 to TRBJ2-7, with 10 bases that match TRBD2. Looked up from germline, CDR1 is SEHNR and CDR2 is FQNEAQ (reference sequence). After removal of 4 bases from V and 0 bases from J, the junction contained 9 bases not matched to a gene. The CDR3 has 17 amino acids. The DNA for the CDR3 is TGTGCCAGCAGCTCTATCGGACTAGCGGCGAGCTCCTACGAGCAGTACTTC. This sequence encodes CASSSIGLAASSYEQYF.

This clone was detected only once. In DNA form, the CDR3 reads TGTGCCAGCAGCTTGCGGGGGGGCCTTAGAGCTTTCTTT. Amino acids: CASSLRGGLRAFF. V is TRBV5-8 and J is TRBJ1-1; D perhaps matches TRBD1 (6 bases). Per germline, CDR1 SGHTS and CDR2 YDEGEE. V lost 1 base, J lost 10 bases, and 14 bases lay in between. CDR3 length: 13 amino acids.

The V and J genes are TRBV19 and TRBJ2-3; 7 bases agree with TRBD1. The CDR3 loop spans 17 amino acids. V was clipped by 4 bases and J by 3 bases; unmatched bases: 13. CDR1 and CDR2 (germline): LNHDA, SQIVND (reference sequence). This CDR3 reads CASSKVPRQGGTDTQYF. In DNA, the CDR3 is TGTGCCAGTAGTAAAGTTCCTAGACAGGGTGGGACAGATACGCAGTATTTT.

V and J are TRBV6-5 and TRBJ2-5; 7 bases line up with TRBD2. V gave up 4 bases and J gave up 1 base; unmatched junction bases: 6. From germline, CDR1 is MNHEY and CDR2 SVGAGI. This CDR3 has 15 residues. The CDR3 reads CASSSLSSGQETQYF. CDR3 DNA: TGTGCCAGCAGTTCCTTGTCTAGCGGCCAAGAGACCCAGTACTTC.

The chain joins TRBV6-2 or TRBV6-3 to TRBJ2-1; 7 bases fit TRBD1. Trimming cost V 2 bases and J 1 base; bases outside gene matches: 11. This CDR3 contains 18 residues. Per the germline V gene, CDR1 is MNHEY and CDR2 is SVGEGT. The CDR3 coding sequence is TGTGCCAGCAGTTACCGAGACAGGGCGACCTTATCCTACAATGAGCAGTTCTTC. Residues: CASSYRDRATLSYNEQFF.

The gene calls are TRBV5-6 and TRBJ1-4; 8 bases align to TRBD1. V shed 0 bases, J shed 8 bases, and the junction held 6 bases outside the gene matches. This CDR3 is built from 15 residues. The germline CDR1 and CDR2 sequences are SGHDT and YYEEEE. CDR3 amino acids: CASSLVGTGDEKLFF. CDR3 nucleotide sequence: TGTGCCAGCAGCTTGGTTGGGACAGGAGACGAAAAACTGTTTTTT.

The chain combines TRBV12-5 with TRBJ1-5; TRBD1 is a possible D gene (5 bases). V was cut by 2 bases and J by 1 base, with 12 bases left in between. This CDR3 spans 16 amino acids. CDR1 and CDR2 from the germline V gene are LGHNT and FRNRAP. The CDR3 DNA reads TGTGCTAGTGGTTTGCCCGCGACAGTAAGCAATCAGCCCCAGCATTTT. Its protein product is CASGLPATVSNQPQHF.

The V call is TRBV3-1 (or the pseudogene TRBV3-2), the J call TRBJ2-7, with 7 bases that match TRBD1. CDR1 LGHDT and CDR2 YNNKEL come from the germline V gene (reference sequence). V lost 1 base, J lost 3 bases, and 6 bases stayed unmatched. The CDR3 sequence is 15 residues long. CDR3 sequence: CASSQGRDRHYEQYF. In DNA, the CDR3 is TGTGCCAGCAGCCAAGGCCGGGACAGACACTACGAGCAGTACTTC.

V and J are TRBV15 and TRBJ1-5, with D tentatively TRBD1 (5 bases). Per the germline V gene, CDR1 is LNHNV and CDR2 is YYDKDF (reference sequence). This CDR3 is 16 amino acids long. V lost 4 bases, J lost 2 bases, and 15 bases lay in between. The CDR3 here is CATSIHSSGGNQPQHF. DNA for the CDR3: TGTGCCACCAGCATCCATTCGTCGGGGGGCAATCAGCCCCAGCATTTT. Full variable domain (missing parts from reference TRBV15 and TRBJ1-5): DAMVIQNPRYQVTQFGKPVTLSCSQTLNHNVMYWYQQKSSQAPKLLFHYYDKDFNNEADTPDNFQSRRPNTSFCFLDIRSPGLGDTAMYLCATSIHSSGGNQPQHFGDGTRLSIL.